The present TCR beta chain was sequenced within a study of T cell changes during pregnancy in multiple sclerosis. Sequencing used immunoSEQ multiplex PCR; TCRdb keeps in-frame clones, though not all of them. The sample records over 50,000 clones, 93% being singletons. The sequence was collected from a female donor with multiple sclerosis, enrolled in a pregnancy study. The material sequenced was peripheral blood, taken in the second trimester of pregnancy.

The DNA for the CDR3 is TGTGCCAGCAGCCGAACGGTTTACGAGCAGTACTTC. This encodes CASSRTVYEQYF. The chain has TRBV11-2 and TRBJ2-7; D remains ambiguous. The ends were cut back, 5 bases at V and 4 bases at J, with 9 bases in the middle. This CDR3 comprises 12 residues. Germline assignment: CDR1 SGHAT and CDR2 FQNNGV. Variable domain in full (rest from reference TRBV11-2 and TRBJ2-7): EAGVAQSPRYKIIEKRQSVAFWCNPISGHATLYWYQQILGQGPKLLIQFQNNGVVDDSQLPKDRFSAERLKGVDSTLKIQPAKLEDSAVYLCASSRTVYEQYFGPGTRLTVT.